The clone carrying this TCR beta chain occurred many times. Each CDR3 protein gets one entry after TCRdb re-called the 5' RACE reads with MiXCR. The sample holds 80,000 to 100,000 distinct CDR3 sequences; about 8.5% are singletons and the top ten take nearly 10%. This specimen comes from a study of CD8 T cells in ankylosing spondylitis. The CDR3 has 16 amino acids. CDR1 and CDR2 (germline): SGHRS, YFSETQ. Trimming took 2 bases from V and 6 from J, leaving 18 bases between them. Sequencing was performed on blood, either unsorted or a sorted T cell fraction (not recorded which). V usage is TRBV5-1 and J usage is TRBJ2-1, with D unclear. This TCR derives from a male donor with ankylosing spondylitis or in good health (not recorded which). The CDR3 sequence: CASSLGANSLPNEQFF. The CDR3 region has the DNA TGCGCCAGCAGCTTAGGAGCTAACAGCCTCCCCAATGAGCAGTTCTTC.